This T cell receptor beta chain was recovered during a study of tumor and adjacent non-tumor tissue in lung cancer. The CDR3 is 16 amino acids. The V end was cut by 0 bases, the J end by 4 bases, with 10 bases between. CDR1 and CDR2 (germline): SGHTA, FQGTGA. RNA was extracted from bulk tissue without any cell sorting. This non-tumor lung sample came from over 3 cm beyond the tumor edge. The library came from three nested PCR rounds adapted from ARM-PCR protocols. TCRdb itself ran the multiplex PCR reads through MiXCR, one entry per CDR3 protein. The sample lists fewer than 100,000 distinct CDR3 sequences, roughly 80% seen once, with 50% to 65% in the top ten.

The receptor's source is a man in his 60s with non-small cell lung cancer. The chain carries TRBV7-3 and TRBJ1-6, with D maybe TRBD1 (6 bases). The sequenced material came from distant non-tumor lung tissue. The CDR3 loop reads CASSLTVDSYNSPLHF. The CDR3 nucleotides are TGTGCCAGCAGCTTAACCGTGGACAGTTATAATTCACCCCTCCACTTT.